The T cell receptor (beta chain) described here comes from a study of T cell responses to AZD1222 COVID-19 vaccine. Broader study findings: Among vaccine-associated CD4 TCRs, coverage spanned spike, with dominance at 160-218 and 743-854. Donors were chiefly white British, with a greater number of females, and clonal diversity was perhaps underestimated. At baseline, seropositivity was found in only six or seven AZD1222 recipients. Unmutated regions of variants are reportedly targeted by nearly half of spike-specific TCRs.

In germline, CDR1 is SGHVS, CDR2 FNYEAQ. The CDR3 spans 16 residues. Germline trimming cut 5 bases from V and 5 bases from J; bases unmatched to any gene: 7. Only in-frame clones appear in the TCRdb table, and some are missing; sequencing was by immunoSEQ multiplex PCR. The sample has 110,000 to 150,000 clones; roughly 90% are singletons. In this sample, this clone turned up once. Its antigen is unidentified. The clonotype originates from an adult in good health. The chain couples TRBV7-6 to TRBJ2-7; 15 positions match TRBD2. This material consisted of peripheral blood, taken on day 0 of AZD1222 vaccination. In nucleotides, the CDR3 is TGTGCCAGCAGCCCTGGGACTAGCGGGAGGAGGAACGAGCAGTACTTC. Amino acid sequence: CASSPGTSGRRNEQYF.